Following are 6 T cell receptor beta chains from one sample sequenced in a study of vaccination and CD4 T cells after COVID-19 (dated by TCRdb to about 2022). Libraries were prepared through PCR. Sequencing instrument: Illumina iSeq 100. In-frame beta chains were kept once TCRdb had trimmed the public reads at Q25 with fastp and called clones with MiXCR. Each CDR3 protein appears once, grouped with its most common genes and DNA. This sample is represented by 12,000 to 15,000 distinct CDR3 sequences; 69% of them were singletons. About 1% of the sample is held by the ten biggest clonotypes. The sequences come from CD4+ T cells from blood, collected after SARS-CoV-2 vaccination. The source of these receptors is a human donor who had recovered from COVID-19.

The chain links TRBV6-1 to TRBJ2-3; 8 positions match TRBD2. Germline V gives CDR1 MNHNS, CDR2 SASEGT. The CDR3 is made up of 15 amino acids. Germline trimming cut 6 bases from V and 2 bases from J; bases unmatched to any gene: 7. In DNA, the CDR3 is TGTGCCAGCAGCGACGCTAGCGGGCACACAGATACGCAGTATTTT. Translating it yields CASSDASGHTDTQYF.

This sequence joins TRBV24-1 and TRBJ2-5; D unresolved. Germline V gives CDR1 KGHDR, CDR2 SFDVKD. This CDR3 contains 15 residues. The ends were cut back, 0 bases at V and 5 bases at J, with 12 bases in the middle. For the CDR3, the DNA is TGTGCCACCAGTGATTTGCGTGGGGTCGGGGAGACCCAGTACTTC. This codes for CATSDLRGVGETQYF.

This chain uses TRBV6-1 with TRBJ2-3; 11 positions match TRBD2. The CDR3 contains 17 residues. The junction had 13 bases not matched to a gene; V was cut back by 6 bases and J by 5 bases. The germline CDR1 and CDR2 sequences are MNHNS and SASEGT. DNA for the CDR3: TGTGCCAGCAGACCCGTTTTCCTAGCGGGAGGTGGAGATACGCAGTATTTT. Protein: CASRPVFLAGGGDTQYF.

The chain combines TRBV20-1 with TRBJ1-5; 9 positions match TRBD1. The CDR3 consists of 16 residues. Germline CDR1 is DFQATT and CDR2 is SNEGSKA (reference sequence). The junction had 10 bases not matched to a gene; V was cut back by 6 bases and J by 1 base. The CDR3 DNA is TGCAGTGCGGAGTCCCCGGGGACAGGGAGCAATCAGCCCCAGCATTTT. This translates into CSAESPGTGSNQPQHF.

The chain combines TRBV2 with TRBJ2-7; D gene ambiguous. The CDR3 is 14 amino acids. The germline V gene has CDR1 SNHLY and CDR2 FYNNEI. Trimming removed 7 bases at V and 2 bases at J, with 15 bases between. The CDR3 bases are TGTGCCAGCACCCAGGCGGAGAGAACCTACGAGCAGTACTTC. It codes for CASTQAERTYEQYF.

The chain carries TRBV7-2 and TRBJ2-3, with no clear D. The CDR3 is 12 amino acids. V gave up 1 base and J gave up 4 bases, with 3 bases separating them. Germline CDR1 is SGHTA and CDR2 is FQGNSA. CDR3 sequence reads: CASSLVADTQYF. The CDR3 nucleotides read TGTGCCAGCAGCTTAGTGGCAGATACGCAGTATTTT.